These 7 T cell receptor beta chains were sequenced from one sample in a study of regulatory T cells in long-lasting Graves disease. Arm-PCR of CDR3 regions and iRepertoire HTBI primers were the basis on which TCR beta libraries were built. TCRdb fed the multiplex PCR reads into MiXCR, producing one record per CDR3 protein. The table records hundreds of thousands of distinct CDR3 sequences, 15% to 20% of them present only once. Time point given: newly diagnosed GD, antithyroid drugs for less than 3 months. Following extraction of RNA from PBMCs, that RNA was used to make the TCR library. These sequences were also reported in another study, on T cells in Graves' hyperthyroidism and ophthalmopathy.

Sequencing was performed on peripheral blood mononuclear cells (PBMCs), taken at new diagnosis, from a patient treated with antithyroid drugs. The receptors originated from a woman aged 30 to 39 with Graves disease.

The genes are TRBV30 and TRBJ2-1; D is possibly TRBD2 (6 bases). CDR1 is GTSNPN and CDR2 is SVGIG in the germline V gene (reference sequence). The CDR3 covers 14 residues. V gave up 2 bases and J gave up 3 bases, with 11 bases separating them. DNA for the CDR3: TGTGCCTGGAGTCCGGGGGACCTCTACAATGAGCAGTTCTTC. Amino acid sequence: CAWSPGDLYNEQFF.

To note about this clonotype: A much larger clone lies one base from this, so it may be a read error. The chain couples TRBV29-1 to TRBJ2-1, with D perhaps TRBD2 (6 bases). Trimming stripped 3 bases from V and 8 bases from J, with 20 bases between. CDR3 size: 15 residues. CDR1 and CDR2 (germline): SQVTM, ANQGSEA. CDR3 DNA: TGCAGCGTTGATTGGGACTTGGGGCCTCACTATGAGCAGTTCTTC. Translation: CSVDWDLGPHYEQFF.

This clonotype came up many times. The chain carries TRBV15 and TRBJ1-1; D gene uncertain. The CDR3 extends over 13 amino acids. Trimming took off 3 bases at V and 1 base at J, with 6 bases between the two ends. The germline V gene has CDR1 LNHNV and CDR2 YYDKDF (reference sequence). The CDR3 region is CATSSTGNTEAFF. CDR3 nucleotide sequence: TGTGCCACCAGCAGCACCGGGAACACTGAAGCTTTCTTT.

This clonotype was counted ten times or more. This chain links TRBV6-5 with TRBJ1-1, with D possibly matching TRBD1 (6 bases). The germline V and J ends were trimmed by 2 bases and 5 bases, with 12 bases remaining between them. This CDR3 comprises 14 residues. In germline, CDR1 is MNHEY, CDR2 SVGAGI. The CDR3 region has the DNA TGTGCCAGCAGTTACATAAGGGGGAAGACTGAAGCTTTCTTT. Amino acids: CASSYIRGKTEAFF.

The chain's CDR3 is CASSGRNPINEQFF. For the CDR3, the DNA is TGTGCCAGCAGCGGGAGAAACCCCATCAATGAGCAGTTCTTC. This chain connects TRBV5-8 to TRBJ2-1, with a tentative D call TRBD2 (5 bases). The CDR3 runs 14 residues. The V end lost 4 bases, the J end lost 6 bases, and 14 bases lay between the germline ends. CDR1 and CDR2 (germline): SGHTS, YDEGEE.

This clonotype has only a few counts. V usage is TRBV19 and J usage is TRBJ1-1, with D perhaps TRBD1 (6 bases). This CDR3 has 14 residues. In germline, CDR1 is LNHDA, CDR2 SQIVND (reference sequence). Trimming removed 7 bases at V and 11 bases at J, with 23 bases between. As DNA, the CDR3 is TGTGCCAGTACCGCAGACAGGCGACCCTCTGGGGCTTTCTTT. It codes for CASTADRRPSGAFF. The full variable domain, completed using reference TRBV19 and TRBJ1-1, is DGGITQSPKYLFRKEGQNVTLSCEQNLNHDAMYWYRQDPGQGLRLIYYSQIVNDFQKGDIAEGYSVSREKKESFPLTVTSAQKNPTAFYLCASTADRRPSGAFFGQGTRLTVV.

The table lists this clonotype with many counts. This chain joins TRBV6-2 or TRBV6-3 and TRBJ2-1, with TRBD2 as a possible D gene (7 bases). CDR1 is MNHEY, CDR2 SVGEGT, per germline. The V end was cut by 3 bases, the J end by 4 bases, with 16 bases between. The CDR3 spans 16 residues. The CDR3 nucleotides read TGTGCCAGCAGTTATGATAACGCGGGGGCGTACAATGAGCAGTTCTTC. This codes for CASSYDNAGAYNEQFF.